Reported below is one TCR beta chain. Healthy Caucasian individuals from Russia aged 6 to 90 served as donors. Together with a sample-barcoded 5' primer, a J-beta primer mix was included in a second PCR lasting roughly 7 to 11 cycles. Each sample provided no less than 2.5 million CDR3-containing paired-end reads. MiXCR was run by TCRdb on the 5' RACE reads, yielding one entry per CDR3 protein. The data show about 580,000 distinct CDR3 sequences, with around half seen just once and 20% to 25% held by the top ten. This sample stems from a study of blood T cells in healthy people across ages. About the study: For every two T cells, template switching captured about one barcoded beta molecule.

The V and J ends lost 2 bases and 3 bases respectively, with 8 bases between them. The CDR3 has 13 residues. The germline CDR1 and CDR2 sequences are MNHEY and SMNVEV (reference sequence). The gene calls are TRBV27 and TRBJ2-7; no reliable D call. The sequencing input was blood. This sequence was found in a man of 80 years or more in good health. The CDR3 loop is CASSLGPVYEQYF. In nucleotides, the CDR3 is TGTGCCAGCAGTTTAGGGCCCGTCTACGAGCAGTACTTC.